This T cell receptor beta chain was found in a study of blood T cell repertoires in COVID-19. Study-wide background: COVID-19 samples from acute and convalescent phases originated in the United States, Italy and Spain. Sample material is recorded as cDNA or gDNA derived from T cells, B-cell-depleted T cells, or PBMCs.

Original processing methods: Amplification of reference gene primers provided the estimated nucleated cell counts. TCRdb keeps only in-frame clones here, not all; method: immunoSEQ multiplex PCR. V, J and clone size are those of that table, while D and trimming were read from the DNA. The table lists tens of thousands of clones, over 65% of them singletons. Trimming cost V 1 base and J 10 bases; bases outside gene matches: 12. This CDR3 has 16 amino acids. Germline V CDR1 and CDR2: SGHNT, YYREEE (reference sequence). The chain recombines TRBV5-4 with TRBJ2-3, with TRBD2 matching 10 bases. Sequences were obtained from peripheral blood. This clonotype was sampled from a woman aged 55-70 years with acute or convalescent COVID-19. The CDR3 here is CASSLSFGLAGAAQYF. In nucleotides, the CDR3 is TGTGCCAGCAGCTTGTCGTTTGGGCTAGCGGGGGCTGCGCAGTATTTT. The full variable domain, completed using reference TRBV5-4 and TRBJ2-3, is ETGVTQSPTHLIKTRGQQVTLRCSSQSGHNTVSWYQQALGQGPQFIFQYYREEENGRGNFPPRFSGLQFPNYSSELNVNALELDDSALYLCASSLSFGLAGAAQYFGPGTRLTVL.